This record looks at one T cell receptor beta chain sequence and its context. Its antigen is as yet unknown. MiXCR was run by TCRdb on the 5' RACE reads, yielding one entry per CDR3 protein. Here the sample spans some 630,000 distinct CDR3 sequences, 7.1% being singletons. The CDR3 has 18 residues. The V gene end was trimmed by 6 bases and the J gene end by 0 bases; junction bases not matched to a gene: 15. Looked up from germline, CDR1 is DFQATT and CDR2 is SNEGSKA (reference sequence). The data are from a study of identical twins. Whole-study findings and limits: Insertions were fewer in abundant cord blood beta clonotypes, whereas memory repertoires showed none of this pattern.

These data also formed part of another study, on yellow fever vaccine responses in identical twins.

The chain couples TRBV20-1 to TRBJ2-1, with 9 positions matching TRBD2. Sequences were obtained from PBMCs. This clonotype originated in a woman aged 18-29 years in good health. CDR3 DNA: TGCAGTGCCACTCGCCTGGCGGGAGGGCCGAGCTCCTACAATGAGCAGTTCTTC. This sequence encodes CSATRLAGGPSSYNEQFF.